This TCR beta chain was sequenced during a study of response to subunit inactivated influenza vaccine. Notes on the study in general: With each seasonal influenza vaccination, the authors suggested, few new T cells are recruited.

From the RT-PCR reads, TCRdb called clonotypes with MiXCR, one entry per CDR3 protein. Counted here are roughly 700,000 distinct CDR3 sequences, approximately 14% occurring once; the ten biggest clones make up roughly 10%. This CDR3 contains 15 residues. The V gene's germline CDR1 is SGHAT and CDR2 FQNNGV. The V and J ends lost 4 bases and 7 bases, in that order; junction bases with no gene match: 2. This clonotype occurred a few times. As yet, its antigen is unknown. The origin of this receptor is a man in his forties or fifties who received an inactivated influenza vaccine. The sample was PBMCs from blood, taken about 12 days after vaccination. J is TRBJ2-3 and V is TRBV11-2, with 16 positions matching TRBD2. The CDR3 DNA follows: TGTGCCAGCAGCTCGGGACTAGCGGGAGGGTATACGCAGTATTTT. It yields the protein CASSSGLAGGYTQYF.